This TCR beta chain came from a study of metastatic and nonmetastatic thyroid tumors. On the study more broadly: Patients with malignant and benign thyroid disease provided blood and tumor or nodule tissue, whose repertoires were compared.

This clone was seen at least ten times. Its antigen is still unknown. A much bigger clone sits one base away, suggesting this may be a read error. Trimming removed 5 bases at V and 7 bases at J, with 21 bases between. The CDR3 loop spans 16 amino acids. Per germline, CDR1 LNHDA and CDR2 SQIVND (reference sequence). As originally analysed: A classifier of distant metastasis in papillary thyroid cancer was built from CDR3 differences (across clinicopathological groups). Using MiXCR, TCRdb re-called clones from the PCR reads. Clone size and V and J calls follow TCRdb, not the original study. The sample has around 26,000 clones, roughly 13% seen once. Study-level results: In blood and tumor, TCR beta diversity was reportedly significantly higher in malignant thyroid tumors than in benign nodules.

Patients underwent thyroid surgery, and none had received any treatment before it. Sequenced: blood. The rearrangement links TRBV19 to TRBJ1-5, with a possible D match to TRBD1 (6 bases). The source is a female donor with papillary thyroid cancer or a benign thyroid nodule (not recorded which). Some clones in this sample may be carry-over from other donors' samples. The DNA of the CDR3 is TGTGCCAGTAGTCCCGTAGAACAGGGTCGTCGGCAGCCCCAGCATTTT. As protein: CASSPVEQGRRQPQHF. The whole variable domain, remainder taken from reference TRBV19 and TRBJ1-5, is DGGITQSPKYLFRKEGQNVTLSCEQNLNHDAMYWYRQDPGQGLRLIYYSQIVNDFQKGDIAEGYSVSREKKESFPLTVTSAQKNPTAFYLCASSPVEQGRRQPQHFGDGTRLSIL.